Listed below are T cell receptor beta chains from one sample, sequenced in a study of neurological immune-mediated disorders. One entry per CDR3 protein, called by TCRdb with MiXCR from the 5' RACE reads. The repertoire consists of under 80,000 distinct CDR3 sequences, with 4% to 6% occurring once and the leading ten covering about 2.6%. Sequencing input: PBMCs. All receptors derive from a young woman with multiple sclerosis. Both conserved end residues are part of each CDR3. Each record gives: V gene, D gene, clone size, J gene, CDR3 protein, CDR3 DNA. A D gene is named only where the DNA matches it firmly. Clone size is shown for a subset of rows, as once, few, many or a class of expanded clone.

TRBV10-3	-	many	TRBJ1-5	CAISKVREGNQPQHF	TGTGCCATCAGTAAGGTCCGAGAAGGCAATCAGCCCCAGCATTTT
TRBV5-1	TRBD2	few	TRBJ2-5	CASSLERGGQETQYF	TGCGCCAGCAGCTTGGAGCGGGGGGGTCAAGAGACCCAGTACTTC
TRBV12-3/TRBV12-4	-	many	TRBJ1-2	CASLKVGGGGYGYTF	TGTGCCAGTCTCAAAGTCGGGGGAGGAGGCTATGGCTACACCTTC
TRBV3-1	-	many	TRBJ2-1	CASSQDLTRDEQFF	TGTGCCAGCAGCCAAGATTTAACGCGGGATGAGCAGTTCTTC
TRBV7-9	-	-	TRBJ1-1	CASSSDPTENTEAFF	TGTGCCAGCAGCTCAGACCCGACAGAGAACACTGAAGCTTTCTTT
TRBV12-3/TRBV12-4	-	many	TRBJ2-3	CASSLTGWHTDTQYF	TGTGCCAGCAGTCTCACAGGGTGGCACACAGATACGCAGTATTTT
TRBV20-1	TRBD2	many	TRBJ2-3	CSASWAGGSTDTQYF	TGCAGTGCTAGTTGGGCGGGGGGTAGCACAGATACGCAGTATTTT
TRBV29-1	-	few	TRBJ1-2	CSVEGQDYGYTF	TGCAGCGTCGAGGGACAAGACTATGGCTACACCTTC
TRBV20-1	TRBD2	many	TRBJ2-5	CSARLVLAGQETQYF	TGCAGTGCTAGATTGGTCCTAGCGGGTCAAGAGACCCAGTACTTC
TRBV4-1	TRBD2	many	TRBJ2-1	CASSQAQRGYNEQFF	TGCGCCAGCAGCCAAGCCCAGCGGGGGTACAATGAGCAGTTCTTC
TRBV2	-	-	TRBJ2-7	CASSLSLGPTTYEQYF	TGTGCCAGCAGTTTATCCCTGGGACCAACCACCTACGAGCAGTACTTC
TRBV29-1	TRBD1	many	TRBJ1-2	CSVRGGSNYGYTF	TGCAGCGTCCGAGGGGGCTCCAACTATGGCTACACCTTC
TRBV5-1	TRBD1	many	TRBJ1-6	CASSLAGTGYNSPLHF	TGCGCCAGCAGCTTGGCCGGGACAGGTTATAATTCACCCCTCCACTTT
TRBV20-1	TRBD1	-	TRBJ2-3	CSAETGSSDTQYF	TGCAGTGCCGAGACAGGGTCGTCTGATACGCAGTATTTT
TRBV21-1	-	many	TRBJ1-6	CASSKDRGAASPLHF	TGTGCCAGCAGCAAAGATCGGGGGGCGGCTTCACCCCTCCACTTT
TRBV7-6	TRBD2	many	TRBJ2-7	CASSLRQPGLAGGGEQYF	TGTGCCAGCAGCTTAAGGCAACCCGGACTAGCGGGGGGAGGGGAGCAGTACTTC
TRBV20-1	TRBD1	many	TRBJ2-5	CSATTGGQETQYF	TGCAGTGCTACAACAGGGGGCCAAGAGACCCAGTACTTC
TRBV20-1	-	-	TRBJ1-5	CSARDLGGITENQPQHF	TGCAGTGCTAGAGATTTGGGGGGAATAACGGAGAATCAGCCCCAGCATTTT
TRBV4-1	TRBD1	many	TRBJ1-1	CASSQGRTGNMNTEAFF	TGCGCCAGCAGCCAAGGACGGACAGGGAATATGAACACTGAAGCTTTCTTT
TRBV7-3	TRBD1	many	TRBJ1-1	CASSLTLPGQTNTEAFF	TGTGCCAGCAGCTTAACCTTACCGGGACAGACGAACACTGAAGCTTTCTTT
TRBV12-3/TRBV12-4	TRBD1	many	TRBJ1-1	CASRPGQASEAFF	TGTGCCAGCAGACCAGGACAGGCTAGTGAAGCTTTCTTT
TRBV18	-	many	TRBJ1-5	CASSREQAASAQHF	TGTGCCAGCTCTAGAGAACAGGCGGCTTCGGCCCAGCATTTT
TRBV6-5	-	few	TRBJ2-4	CASSSGARRNIQYF	TGTGCCAGCAGTTCAGGCGCTCGAAGAAACATTCAGTACTTC
TRBV5-1	-	many	TRBJ1-5	CASSLSGGNQPQHF	TGCGCCAGCAGCCTGTCAGGGGGCAATCAGCCCCAGCATTTT
TRBV5-1	-	-	TRBJ2-5	CASAYQETQYF	TGCGCCAGCGCCTACCAAGAGACCCAGTACTTC
TRBV18	-	once	TRBJ1-2	CASSPGPHAVVPSDGYTF	TGTGCCAGCTCACCAGGGCCCCACGCAGTGGTACCCTCGGATGGCTACACCTTC